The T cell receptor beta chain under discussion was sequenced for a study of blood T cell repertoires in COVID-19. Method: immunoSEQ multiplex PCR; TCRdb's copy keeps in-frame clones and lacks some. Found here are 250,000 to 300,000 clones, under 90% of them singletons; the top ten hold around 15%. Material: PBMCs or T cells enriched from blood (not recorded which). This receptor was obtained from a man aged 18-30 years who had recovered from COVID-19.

The CDR3 here is CASSQDRWRELFF. The CDR3 DNA reads as TGTGCCAGCAGCCAGGACAGGTGGAGGGAGCTGTTTTTT. J is TRBJ2-2 and V is TRBV11-2; 7 bases are shared with TRBD1. V dropped 5 bases and J dropped 9; count of bases not matched to a gene: 6. Germline V lookup: CDR1 SGHAT, CDR2 FQNNGV. The CDR3 is 13 residues long.